This T cell receptor (beta chain) was captured in a study of CD8 T cells in Susac syndrome. Study outcomes and limitations: The study acknowledged a relatively small number of individuals in its TCR sequencing and HLA analysis.

Random hexamers were used to reverse transcribe an amount of about 0.45 to 1 ug RNA. The authors amplified TCR beta CDR3 across 54 Vbeta and 13 Jbeta using immunoSEQ multiplex PCR. A single record per CDR3 protein comes from TCRdb applying MiXCR to the immunoSEQ multiplex PCR reads. The sample carries some 130,000 distinct CDR3 sequences, about 96% recorded once. The CDR3 has 12 amino acids. CDR1 and CDR2 (germline): SQVTM, ANQGSEA. V was clipped by 3 bases and J by 8 bases, with 13 bases between them. This clonotype was seen just once. Its antigen remains unidentified. Healthy donors constituted the controls, which were matched for age and sex. TEMRA cells were enriched by FACS, and CD4+ and CD8+ T cells were negatively isolated.

The J gene is TRBJ1-2, the V gene TRBV29-1; D perhaps matches TRBD1 (6 bases). The clonotype comes from a human donor in good health. The sequencing input was CD4+ T cells from PBMCs. In DNA, the CDR3 is TGCAGCGTTGAGGGCAGGGGACGGGGCTACACCTTC. Its translation: CSVEGRGRGYTF. Full variable domain (rest looked up from reference TRBV29-1 and TRBJ1-2): SAVISQKPSRDICQRGTSLTIQCQVDSQVTMMFWYRQQPGQSLTLIATANQGSEATYESGFVIDKFPISRPNLTFSTLTVSNMSPEDSSIYLCSVEGRGRGYTFGSGTRLTVV.